The next 31 T cell receptor beta chains were all read from a single sample in a study of OX40 agonist ivuxolimab in advanced cancers. Clones were read by immunoSEQ multiplex PCR, and TCRdb kept only the in-frame ones, dropping some. The sample has tens of thousands of clones, roughly 80% seen once; the top ten hold 11%. This specimen consisted of CD4+ or CD8+ T cells sorted from blood, obtained in a trial of the OX40 agonist ivuxolimab. The receptors were sampled from an adult with an advanced solid tumor such as melanoma, head and neck, liver or kidney cancer.

The chain employs TRBV10-2 and TRBJ2-3, with 10 bases identical to TRBD2. Per the germline V gene, CDR1 is WSHSY and CDR2 is SAAADI. J gave up 1 base and V 7 bases, and 5 bases lay outside the gene matches. The CDR3 has 15 residues. The CDR3 region has the DNA TGCGCCAGCACCCTCAGCGGGGGGGGCACAGATACGCAGTATTTT. Translation gives CASTLSGGGTDTQYF.

The J gene is TRBJ2-7, the V gene TRBV10-1; the D gene is possibly TRBD1 (6 bases). The ends were cut back, 4 bases at V and 3 bases at J, with 7 bases in the middle. Germline lookup yields CDR1 WNHNN and CDR2 SYGVQD (reference sequence). CDR3 length equals 12 residues. In nucleotides, the CDR3 is TGCGCCAGCAGTGTGGACAGCTACGAGCAGTACTTC. Its translation is CASSVDSYEQYF.

The J gene is TRBJ1-6, the V gene TRBV27; 8 bases match TRBD1. CDR3 length: 14 residues. The V gene end was trimmed by 5 bases and the J gene end by 9 bases; junction bases not matched to a gene: 6. CDR1 is MNHEY, CDR2 SMNVEV, per germline (reference sequence). The CDR3 here is CASSRGQGGSPLHF. The DNA for the CDR3 is TGTGCCAGCAGTAGAGGACAGGGTGGTTCACCCCTCCACTTT.

The chain uses TRBV29-1 and TRBJ2-3, with 9 bases fitting TRBD1. There are 16 residues in the CDR3. Trimming took 4 bases from V and 2 from J; bases not matched to a gene: 10. Germline values: CDR1 SQVTM, CDR2 ANQGSEA. CDR3 loop: CSVALWGQGYTDTQYF. The DNA for the CDR3 is TGCAGCGTTGCTCTCTGGGGACAGGGATACACAGATACGCAGTATTTT.

CDR3 bases: TGTGCCAGCAGCCCAGGGACTAGCGGTACCTCCGGGGAGCTGTTTTTT. It specifies CASSPGTSGTSGELFF. The chain joins TRBV7-3 to TRBJ2-2, with 11 bases lining up with TRBD2. The J segment lost 6 bases and the V segment lost 5 bases, leaving 8 bases of the junction unmatched. CDR3 length: 16 residues. Germline-derived CDR1 and CDR2 are SGHTA and FQGTGA.

The V call is TRBV30, the J call TRBJ1-1; no reliable D call. The CDR3 contains 10 residues. Trimming removed 5 bases from V and 10 bases from J, with 11 bases in between. Germline V gene lookup returns CDR1 GTSNPN and CDR2 SVGIG (reference sequence). The CDR3 DNA sequence: TGTGCCTGGGGGCCCCCCCGAGCTTTCTTT. Translated, it gives CAWGPPRAFF.

The chain is built from TRBV2 and TRBJ1-5; TRBD1 aligns across 7 bases. The CDR3 is made up of 16 amino acids. Trimming cost V 7 bases and J 6 bases; bases outside gene matches: 15. Looked up from germline, CDR1 is SNHLY and CDR2 is FYNNEI. This CDR3 is CASMQGDLGLGQPQHF. The CDR3 DNA is TGTGCCAGCATGCAGGGGGATTTAGGGCTCGGTCAGCCCCAGCATTTT.

The CDR3 nucleotides read TGTGCCTGGAGCAGGGACAGGGGATCTCCTAGCACAGATACGCAGTATTTT. Translation: CAWSRDRGSPSTDTQYF. The V gene is TRBV30, the J gene TRBJ2-3; 10 bases line up with TRBD1. The V gene's germline CDR1 is GTSNPN and CDR2 SVGIG (reference sequence). The CDR3 length is 17 residues. V lost 3 bases and J lost 0; bases outside the gene matches: 9. The complete variable domain, with remaining parts taken from reference TRBV30 and TRBJ2-3, reads SQTIHQWPATLVQPVGSPLSLECTVEGTSNPNLYWYRQAAGRGLQLLFYSVGIGQISSEVPQNLSASRPQDRQFILSSKKLLLSDSGFYLCAWSRDRGSPSTDTQYFGPGTRLTVL.

The chain joins TRBV28 to TRBJ2-7; 9 nucleotides agree with TRBD1. The CDR3 has 15 amino acids. Trimming removed 6 bases from V and 0 bases from J; junction bases left unmatched: 6. Per the germline V gene, CDR1 is MDHEN and CDR2 is SYDVKM. CDR3 nucleotides: TGTGCCAGCAGCCAAGGACAGGGGCTCTCCTACGAGCAGTACGTC. Its protein product is CASSQGQGLSYEQYV.

The V gene is TRBV5-1, the J gene TRBJ2-5; TRBD1 aligns across 8 bases. CDR3 length equals 16 residues. The V segment lost 4 bases and the J segment 1 base; nucleotides outside the gene matches: 9. The germline V gene encodes CDR1 SGHRS and CDR2 YFSETQ. The CDR3 is CASSDGQGGIQETQYF. Written as DNA, the CDR3 is TGCGCCAGCAGCGATGGACAGGGCGGCATCCAAGAGACCCAGTACTTC.

The chain employs TRBV27 and TRBJ1-2, with D unresolved. The V end was cut by 0 bases, the J end by 0 bases, with 11 bases between. The CDR3 runs to 16 residues. Germline V lookup: CDR1 MNHEY, CDR2 SMNVEV (reference sequence). CDR3 bases: TGTGCCAGCAGTTTATCCGCGCAGCCAGCTAACTATGGCTACACCTTC. Translated: CASSLSAQPANYGYTF.

J is TRBJ1-6 and V is TRBV7-2; D unclear. With 0 bases removed from V and 8 bases from J, the gap between germline ends came to 8 bases. In germline, CDR1 is SGHTA, CDR2 FQGNSA. The CDR3 sequence is 14 residues long. The CDR3 is CASSLAGDDSPLHF. CDR3 in DNA: TGTGCCAGCAGCTTAGCAGGAGACGATTCACCCCTCCACTTT.

V usage is TRBV10-3 and J usage is TRBJ2-4, with 7 bases matching TRBD1. This CDR3 region has 16 residues. Trimming removed 0 bases from V and 6 bases from J; junction bases left unmatched: 8. The V gene's germline CDR1 is ENHRY and CDR2 SYGVKD. The CDR3 reads CAISESAGGSRNIQYF. The DNA of the CDR3 is TGTGCCATCAGTGAGTCGGCAGGGGGTTCTCGAAACATTCAGTACTTC.

This clone is a singleton in its sample. This CDR3 is CAWSRTSGLETQYF. CDR3 nucleotide sequence: TGTGCCTGGAGTAGGACTAGCGGACTGGAGACCCAGTACTTC. The chain recombines TRBV30 with TRBJ2-5; TRBD2 matches 10 bases. J was trimmed by 5 bases and V by 2 bases; bases with no gene match: 5. Germline CDR1 and CDR2: GTSNPN and SVGIG (reference sequence). The CDR3 length is 14 residues.

The chain links TRBV5-5 to TRBJ2-7; D might be TRBD1 or TRBD2, each matching 5 bases. Germline lookup yields CDR1 SGHKS and CDR2 YYEKEE (reference sequence). This CDR3 region has 13 residues. The V gene lost 4 bases and the J gene lost 5 bases, with 13 bases spanning the gap. The CDR3 DNA reads TGTGCCAGCAGCCTGGGGGTGATCGACGAGCAGTACTTC. Its translation: CASSLGVIDEQYF.

The gene calls are TRBV5-1 and TRBJ2-7; D not resolved. CDR1 SGHRS and CDR2 YFSETQ come from the germline V gene. The V end was cut by 0 bases, the J end by 0 bases, with 7 bases between. The CDR3 is 14 amino acids. The CDR3 nucleotides read TGCGCCAGCAGCTTGGATGCTAGCTCCTACGAGCAGTACTTC. Residues: CASSLDASSYEQYF.

J is TRBJ1-1 and V is TRBV11-2; no firm D call. Germline CDR1 reads SGHAT; CDR2 reads FQNNGV. Trimming took off 5 bases at V and 0 bases at J, with 13 bases between the two ends. CDR3 length equals 15 residues. The CDR3 region has the DNA TGTGCCAGCAGCCACTATGACTACCTGAACACTGAAGCTTTCTTT. Translating it yields CASSHYDYLNTEAFF.

CDR3 loop: CASSEGGGPTYEQYV. Written as DNA, the CDR3 is TGTGCCAGCAGTGAGGGCGGGGGACCTACCTACGAGCAGTACGTC. The genes are TRBV2 and TRBJ2-7; TRBD2 agrees at 7 bases. Germline V gives CDR1 SNHLY, CDR2 FYNNEI. The CDR3 extends over 15 amino acids. The junction had 7 bases not matched to a gene; V was cut back by 3 bases and J by 2 bases.

The V and J genes are TRBV18 and TRBJ1-5, with 8 positions matching TRBD1. CDR3 length: 17 amino acids. V lost 3 bases to trimming and J lost 0 bases; unmatched junction nucleotides: 7. CDR1 and CDR2 from the germline V gene are KGHSH and LQKENI. CDR3 sequence (DNA): TGTGCCAGCTCACCCCGGGCAGGGGGCTCTAGCAATCAGCCCCAGCATTTT. It is translated as CASSPRAGGSSNQPQHF.

V and J are TRBV19 and TRBJ2-7, with 9 bases matching TRBD1. V trimming: 7 bases; J trimming: 5 bases; junction bases outside the gene matches: 6. The CDR3 extends over 13 amino acids. Per germline, CDR1 LNHDA and CDR2 SQIVND (reference sequence). CDR3 sequence: CASKPGQGDEQYF. The CDR3 nucleotides read TGTGCCAGTAAACCGGGACAGGGTGACGAGCAGTACTTC.

In this sample, this clone turned up a few times. The chain carries TRBV7-3 and TRBJ1-6, with TRBD1 matching over 7 bases. J lost 10 bases, V lost 5 bases, and 5 bases had no gene match. Germline V gene lookup returns CDR1 SGHTA and CDR2 FQGTGA. This CDR3 comprises 13 residues. CDR3 region: CASSVDRDSPLHF. CDR3 DNA: TGTGCCAGCAGCGTCGACAGGGACTCACCCCTCCACTTT.

This chain uses TRBV5-5 with TRBJ2-7; D remains ambiguous. The CDR3 has 13 residues. The V and J ends lost 0 bases and 0 bases respectively, with 4 bases between them. The V gene's germline CDR1 is SGHKS and CDR2 YYEKEE (reference sequence). In DNA form, the CDR3 reads TGTGCCAGCAGCTTGGATGTCTCCTACGAGCAGTACGTC. This gives the protein CASSLDVSYEQYV.

The rearrangement links TRBV7-2 to TRBJ2-7; 11 bases align to TRBD2. Germline CDR1 and CDR2: SGHTA and FQGNSA. CDR3 length: 16 amino acids. The trim removed 0 bases at V and 3 bases at J, leaving 4 bases unmatched. In DNA form, the CDR3 reads TGTGCCAGCAGCTTAGCGGCGACTAGCGGGAACTACGAGCAGTACTTC. This gives the protein CASSLAATSGNYEQYF. Complete variable domain (other parts from reference TRBV7-2 and TRBJ2-7): GAGVSQSPSNKVTEKGKDVELRCDPISGHTALYWYRQSLGQGLEFLIYFQGNSAPDKSGLPSDRFSAERTGGSVSTLTIQRTQQEDSAVYLCASSLAATSGNYEQYFGPGTRLTVT.

This chain connects TRBV6-5 to TRBJ1-2; 7 bases fit TRBD1. This CDR3 spans 15 amino acids. Trimming took 6 bases from V and 2 from J; bases not matched to a gene: 9. Germline values: CDR1 MNHEY, CDR2 SVGAGI. The chain's CDR3 is CASSSPGQSNYGYTF. The CDR3, as DNA: TGTGCCAGCAGCTCTCCGGGACAGTCAAACTATGGCTACACCTTC.

The chain employs TRBV14 and TRBJ2-5, with TRBD2 matching over 7 bases. Germline values: CDR1 SGHDN, CDR2 FVKESK. Germline trimming cut 3 bases from V and 7 bases from J; bases unmatched to any gene: 5. The CDR3 runs to 13 residues. CDR3 protein: CASSQGLPRTQYF. The CDR3, as DNA: TGTGCCAGCAGCCAGGGACTACCCCGGACCCAGTACTTC.

The V call is TRBV10-1, the J call TRBJ2-7; 9 positions match TRBD1. V lost 2 bases to trimming and J lost 5 bases; unmatched junction nucleotides: 7. CDR3 length: 15 amino acids. The germline V gene encodes CDR1 WNHNN and CDR2 SYGVQD (reference sequence). The CDR3 reads CASSELPGTGNEQYF. CDR3 nucleotide sequence: TGCGCCAGCAGTGAGCTTCCCGGGACAGGGAACGAGCAGTACTTC.

This clone has a handful of counts. The chain has TRBV28 and TRBJ1-2; 9 positions agree with TRBD1. Trimming removed 5 bases from V and 4 bases from J; junction bases left unmatched: 11. CDR3 size: 16 residues. The germline V gene encodes CDR1 MDHEN and CDR2 SYDVKM. The DNA for the CDR3 is TGTGCCAGCAGTGGGACAGGGTGGGCCATCGGCTATGGCTACACCTTC. This gives the protein CASSGTGWAIGYGYTF.

In this sample, this clone turned up a few times. The chain carries TRBV5-6 and TRBJ2-1; 10 bases are shared with TRBD1. CDR3 length equals 15 residues. The ends lost 6 bases at V and 9 bases at J; junction bases unmatched: 12. The germline gives CDR1 SGHDT, CDR2 YYEEEE. CDR3 loop: CASNRGTGVGGEQFF. CDR3 in DNA: TGTGCCAGCAACCGGGGGACAGGGGTTGGTGGTGAGCAGTTCTTC.

This chain links TRBV29-1 with TRBJ1-2; TRBD1 matches 8 bases. CDR1 SQVTM and CDR2 ANQGSEA come from the germline V gene. The V segment lost 3 bases and the J segment 6 bases; nucleotides outside the gene matches: 6. The length of the CDR3 is 13 residues. The CDR3 coding sequence is TGCAGCGTTGAGCGACAGGGGACGAATGGCTACACCTTC. Translation gives CSVERQGTNGYTF.

This chain joins TRBV6-5 and TRBJ1-3; TRBD1 might be the D (5 bases). This CDR3 contains 14 residues. Germline V CDR1 and CDR2: MNHEY, SVGAGI. Trimming took 10 bases from V and 1 from J, leaving 14 bases between them. This chain's CDR3 is CAIKGSESGNTIYF. The CDR3 DNA follows: TGTGCCATTAAGGGGTCAGAATCTGGAAACACCATATATTTT.

The chain links TRBV7-2 to TRBJ1-2; TRBD1 agrees at 7 bases. The CDR3 loop spans 15 amino acids. Germline CDR1 and CDR2: SGHTA and FQGNSA. Germline trimming cut 5 bases from V and 8 bases from J; bases unmatched to any gene: 14. CDR3 coding DNA: TGTGCCAGCAGCCCAGGGGGGGGATCGGGTAAAGGCTACACCTTC. Its protein product is CASSPGGGSGKGYTF.